This T cell receptor beta chain was sequenced during a study of lymphopenia after photon versus proton radiotherapy. The V and J ends lost 10 bases and 0 bases respectively, with 12 bases between them. The CDR3 loop spans 13 amino acids. Germline-derived CDR1 and CDR2 are SNHLY and FYNNEI. Study-wide findings and caveats: After the lymphocyte nadir, photon-treated repertoires showed oligoclonal expansion, especially of CD8+ Temra cells.

Measured with immunoSEQ multiplex PCR; TCRdb has only the in-frame clones, and not every one. This sample has approximately 30,000 clones, with roughly four fifths found just once. Points on this clone: Its target is not known.

Specimen: peripheral blood, collected from a patient treated with photon-based radiotherapy. This clonotype originated in a man aged 50 or older with gastric cancer. The gene calls are TRBV2 and TRBJ1-2; weak D call: TRBD1 (6 bases). CDR3 DNA sequence: TGTGCCACGGGACAACATCCTAACTATGGCTACACCTTC. Amino acids: CATGQHPNYGYTF.